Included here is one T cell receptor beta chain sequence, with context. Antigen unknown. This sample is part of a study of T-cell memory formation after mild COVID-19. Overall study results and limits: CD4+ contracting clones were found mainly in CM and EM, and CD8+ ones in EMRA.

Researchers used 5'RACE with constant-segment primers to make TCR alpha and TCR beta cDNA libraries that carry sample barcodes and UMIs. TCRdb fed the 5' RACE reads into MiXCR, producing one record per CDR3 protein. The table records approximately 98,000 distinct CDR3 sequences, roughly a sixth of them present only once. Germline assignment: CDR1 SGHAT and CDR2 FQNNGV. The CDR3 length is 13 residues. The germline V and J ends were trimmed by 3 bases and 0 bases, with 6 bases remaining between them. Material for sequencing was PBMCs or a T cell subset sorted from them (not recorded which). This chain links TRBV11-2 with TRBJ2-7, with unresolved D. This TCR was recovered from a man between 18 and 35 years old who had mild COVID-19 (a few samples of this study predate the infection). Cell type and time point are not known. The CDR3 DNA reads TGTGCCAGCAGCTTCCAGTACTCCTACGAGCAGTACTTC. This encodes CASSFQYSYEQYF.